The 8 T cell receptor beta chains below come from one sample, sequenced in a study of regulatory T cells in long-lasting Graves disease. Combining iRepertoire HTBI primers with Arm-PCR of CDR3 regions, the authors built TCR beta libraries. TCRdb re-called the multiplex PCR reads through MiXCR, storing one row per CDR3 protein. The data hold about 440,000 distinct CDR3 sequences, with about 16% observed a single time. Time point denoted: newly diagnosed GD, antithyroid drugs for less than 3 months. With RNA extracted from PBMCs as input, the TCR library was made. A further study also used this sample, focusing on T cells in Graves' hyperthyroidism and ophthalmopathy.

The sample in question was peripheral blood mononuclear cells (PBMCs), obtained at new diagnosis, from a patient treated with antithyroid drugs. The receptors were gathered from a woman aged 18-35 years with Graves disease.

This clonotype was detected many times. The V and J genes are TRBV6-5 and TRBJ2-3; possibly TRBD1 or TRBD2 for D (5 bases each). CDR1 and CDR2 from the germline V gene are MNHEY and SVGAGI. V lost 4 bases and J lost 1, with 12 bases in between. The CDR3 spans 15 residues. CDR3 DNA sequence: TGTGCCAGCAGTTCAAATTCGGGGCGCACAGATACGCAGTATTTT. Translated, it gives CASSSNSGRTDTQYF.

Concerning this clonotype itself: This may arise from a read error, as a much more abundant clone is one base away. J is TRBJ2-7 and V is TRBV7-8, with D perhaps TRBD2 (6 bases). Germline V gene data show CDR1 as SGHVS and CDR2 as FQNEAQ. V shed 5 bases and J shed 7 bases, with 15 bases lying between them. The CDR3 has 13 residues. The CDR3 nucleotides are TGTGCCAGCAGCGAGGGCCGGAGCGGGGAGCAGTACTTC. Its protein is CASSEGRSGEQYF.

In this sample, this clonotype turned up once. The chain recombines TRBV5-5 with TRBJ2-7; tentative D call: TRBD2 (6 bases). CDR1 is SGHKS, CDR2 YYEKEE, per germline (reference sequence). The CDR3 runs 15 residues. Trimming stripped 2 bases from V and 7 bases from J, with 19 bases between. The CDR3 here is CASSFSSELAGEQYF. DNA for the CDR3: TGTGCCAGCAGCTTTTCATCTGAACTAGCTGGGGAGCAGTACTTC.

This clonotype was detected many times. This chain uses TRBV20-1 with TRBJ1-4; no reliable D call. The CDR3 runs 13 residues. V was shortened by 5 bases and J by 6 bases, with 13 bases between the two germline ends. Germline V gene data show CDR1 as DFQATT and CDR2 as SNEGSKA (reference sequence). The CDR3 region is CSAPRAGDEKLFF. The CDR3 DNA reads TGCAGTGCTCCCCGCGCCGGGGATGAAAAACTGTTTTTT.

This chain uses TRBV4-3 with TRBJ2-5; 8 bases line up with TRBD2. With V trimmed by 0 bases and J by 5 bases, 8 bases remained unmatched. Germline V CDR1 and CDR2: LGHNA, YSLEER. This CDR3 has 16 residues. This CDR3 is CASSQERSGSVETQYF. In DNA, the CDR3 is TGCGCCAGCAGCCAAGAGAGGAGCGGGAGCGTGGAGACCCAGTACTTC.

Comment on this clonotype: This likely traces to a read error, being one base from a far larger clone. CDR3 DNA: TGTGCCAGCAGCGTACCTCCGGGACACGGGTCCGATACGCAGTATTTT. This encodes CASSVPPGHGSDTQYF. V and J are TRBV6-1 and TRBJ2-3; the D gene is possibly TRBD1 (6 bases). The CDR3 covers 16 residues. The germline CDR1 and CDR2 sequences are MNHNS and SASEGT. The V end lost 6 bases, the J end lost 6 bases, and 22 bases lay between the germline ends.

This rearrangement joins TRBV30 to TRBJ2-3, with no clear D. The CDR3 consists of 13 residues. CDR1 is GTSNPN and CDR2 is SVGIG in the germline V gene (reference sequence). V was shortened by 7 bases and J by 0 bases, with 11 bases between the two germline ends. The CDR3: CASTHSSTDTQYF. The CDR3 DNA reads as TGTGCCTCCACCCATTCTAGCACAGATACGCAGTATTTT.

In its sample, this clonotype was seen a few times. The chain combines TRBV29-1 with TRBJ1-4; 7 bases map to TRBD1. The germline V gene encodes CDR1 SQVTM and CDR2 ANQGSEA. CDR3 length equals 14 residues. The junction had 9 bases not matched to a gene; V was cut back by 3 bases and J by 8 bases. The CDR3 nucleotides are TGCAGCGTTGAGTTGACAGGGATAAGGGAAAAACTGTTTTTT. It translates to CSVELTGIREKLFF.